Listed below are T cell receptor beta chains from one sample, sequenced in a study of T cell repertoires in cytomegalovirus infection. TCRdb fed the reads into MiXCR, producing one record per CDR3 protein. The sample has hundreds of thousands of distinct CDR3 sequences; approximately 33% are singletons. These receptors' antigens are unknown. Here the sequenced sample was cultured PBMCs, taken from culture after CMV antigen stimulation. These TCRs come from a human donor in good health (CMV status not recorded). Some clones in this sample may be carry-over from other donors' samples. The CDR3 runs from the conserved cysteine through the conserved F or W. D genes are given only for firm matches. A row's size may be missing; if present it is once, few, many or a size class.

v_gene	abundance	d_gene	j_gene	CDR3aa	CDR3nt
TRBV20-1	.	.	TRBJ2-3	CSAASSGPDTQYF	TGCAGTGCTGCGTCGTCGGGGCCAGATACGCAGTATTTT
TRBV20-1	.	TRBD2	TRBJ2-3	CSASASGVTDTQYF	TGCAGTGCTAGTGCTAGCGGGGTCACAGATACGCAGTATTTT
TRBV27	.	TRBD2	TRBJ2-1	CARRYQSGTSSYNEQFF	TGTGCCCGCAGGTACCAGAGCGGGACTAGCTCCTACAATGAGCAGTTCTTC
TRBV15	.	.	TRBJ2-7	CATSRDPHSDEQYF	TGTGCCACCAGCAGAGATCCCCATAGCGACGAGCAGTACTTC
TRBV6-5	.	.	TRBJ2-3	CASSYAVHDTQYF	TGTGCCAGCAGTTACGCCGTCCATGATACGCAGTATTTT
TRBV12-3/TRBV12-4	few	TRBD1	TRBJ1-5	CASSGQRNQPQHF	TGTGCCAGCTCGGGACAGAGGAATCAGCCCCAGCATTTT
TRBV7-2	.	.	TRBJ2-1	CASSLSVWGGEQFF	TGTGCCAGCAGCTTATCGGTCTGGGGTGGTGAGCAGTTCTTC
TRBV19	few	TRBD1	TRBJ1-5	CASSRGTVITQPQHF	TGTGCCAGTAGCCGAGGGACAGTCATAACTCAGCCCCAGCATTTT
TRBV7-8	many	TRBD2	TRBJ2-1	CASSSYRGKKRGAYNEQFF	TGTGCCAGCAGCTCCTATAGGGGCAAGAAGCGGGGGGCCTACAATGAGCAGTTCTTC
TRBV29-1	.	.	TRBJ1-2	CSVEYYGGRYTF	TGCAGCGTTGAATATTACGGGGGTCGCTACACCTTC
TRBV6-5	.	.	TRBJ2-3	CASSYSRLRGAGTDTQYF	TGTGCCAGCAGTTACTCCCGCCTCCGTGGGGCGGGCACAGATACGCAGTATTTT
TRBV7-2	many	.	TRBJ2-5	CASSPRFQETQYF	TGTGCCAGCAGCCCGAGATTCCAAGAGACCCAGTACTTC
TRBV5-4	few	.	TRBJ1-4	CASSYTGSEKLFF	TGTGCCAGCAGCTATACAGGGTCCGAAAAACTGTTTTTT
TRBV20-1	.	TRBD1	TRBJ2-1	CSARKLGQGFFGEQFF	TGCAGTGCTAGAAAATTGGGACAGGGGTTTTTCGGTGAGCAGTTCTTC
TRBV28	few	TRBD1	TRBJ1-2	CASSGHDRGPAGYTF	TGTGCCAGCAGTGGACACGACAGGGGTCCTGCTGGCTACACCTTC
TRBV4-1	.	TRBD1	TRBJ1-1	CASSQEEGQGNTEAFF	TGCGCCAGCAGCCAAGAAGAGGGACAGGGAAACACTGAAGCTTTCTTT
TRBV5-4	.	.	TRBJ2-5	CASSLEFRETQYF	TGTGCCAGCAGCTTGGAGTTTCGGGAGACCCAGTACTTC
TRBV12-3/TRBV12-4	many	.	TRBJ1-1	CASSLARRPLAEAFF	TGTGCCAGCAGTTTAGCCAGACGCCCGTTGGCTGAAGCTTTCTTT
TRBV6-2/TRBV6-3	few	.	TRBJ2-1	CASTKTTKYNEQFF	TGTGCCAGCACGAAAACGACGAAGTACAATGAGCAGTTCTTC
TRBV11-2	few	.	TRBJ2-7	CASSSKGYEQYF	TGTGCCAGCAGCTCGAAGGGCTACGAGCAGTACTTC
TRBV6-8	.	TRBD1	TRBJ2-1	CASSTGTGWDNEQFF	TGTGCCAGCAGTACCGGGACAGGGTGGGACAATGAGCAGTTCTTC
TRBV7-8	few	.	TRBJ1-5	CASSLSTAISAQHF	TGTGCCAGCAGCTTAAGTACAGCAATTTCAGCCCAGCATTTT
TRBV5-4	few	.	TRBJ1-6	CASSLVTRGPNSPLHF	TGTGCCAGCAGCTTGGTCACCAGGGGACCCAATTCACCCCTCCACTTT
TRBV6-2/TRBV6-3	.	TRBD2	TRBJ2-1	CASSQGLAGVKYNEQFF	TGTGCCAGCAGTCAAGGACTAGCGGGAGTGAAGTACAATGAGCAGTTCTTC
TRBV10-3	.	.	TRBJ2-5	CAIGTDPNETQYF	TGTGCCATTGGTACGGACCCCAACGAGACCCAGTACTTC
TRBV27	.	TRBD1	TRBJ2-1	CASSLIGQAYNEQFF	TGTGCCAGCAGTTTAATAGGACAGGCTTACAATGAGCAGTTCTTC
TRBV9	once	.	TRBJ2-2	CASGLRDGRRGELFF	TGTGCCAGCGGCCTGCGGGACGGACGTCGTGGGGAGCTGTTTTTT
TRBV5-1	few	.	TRBJ2-2	CASTRTGDTGELFF	TGCGCCAGCACACGTACCGGGGACACCGGGGAGCTGTTTTTT
TRBV7-2	few	TRBD1	TRBJ1-2	CASSLWSTGAGSYGYTF	TGTGCCAGCAGCTTGTGGTCCACAGGGGCAGGCTCATATGGCTACACCTTC
TRBV5-1	few	TRBD1	TRBJ2-2	CASSRGQVRSAGELFF	TGCGCCAGCAGCCGAGGACAGGTCCGAAGCGCCGGGGAGCTGTTTTTT
TRBV28	.	.	TRBJ1-3	CASSTGTFSGNTIYF	TGTGCCAGCAGCACCGGGACTTTCTCTGGAAACACCATATATTTT
TRBV28	.	.	TRBJ2-1	CASSFEQGNYNDQFF	TGTGCCAGCAGTTTTGAGCAGGGGAACTACAATGACCAGTTCTTC
TRBV6-1	.	TRBD2	TRBJ2-7	CASCEREGPYEQYF	TGTGCCAGCTGCGAGCGGGAGGGCCCCTACGAGCAGTACTTC
TRBV15	few	TRBD1	TRBJ1-2	CATSREGRGLDGYTF	TGTGCCACCAGCAGAGAAGGCAGGGGGTTGGATGGCTACACCTTC
TRBV7-9	.	.	TRBJ1-4	CASSKGNEFTNEKLFF	TGTGCCAGCAGCAAAGGGAATGAATTTACTAATGAAAAACTGTTTTTT
TRBV4-2	.	TRBD1	TRBJ1-4	CASSPGGKANEKLFF	TGTGCCAGCAGCCCAGGGGGCAAGGCTAATGAAAAACTGTTTTTT
TRBV27	.	.	TRBJ2-7	CASSLSIRSGTYEQYF	TGTGCCAGCAGTTTATCGATCCGATCGGGTACCTACGAGCAGTACTTC
TRBV19	few	.	TRBJ2-2	CASSIQSGGELFF	TGTGCCAGTAGTATACAGTCTGGCGGGGAGCTGTTTTTT
TRBV10-3	.	TRBD2	TRBJ2-1	CATGLAASYNEQFF	TGTGCCACCGGGCTAGCGGCTTCCTACAATGAGCAGTTCTTC
TRBV10-3	.	.	TRBJ1-6	CATRGDASSYNSPLHF	TGTGCCACCCGGGGGGACGCCAGCTCCTATAATTCACCCCTCCACTTT